This TCR beta chain originates from a study of blood T cell repertoires in COVID-19 (TCRdb year 2020). For the wider study: Samples from collaborators originated in the United States, Italy and Spain and spanned both the acute and convalescent phases of COVID-19. The prospective study material was composed of cDNA or gDNA derived from T cells, B-cell-depleted T cells, or PBMCs. Subjects who had been exposed to COVID-19, were actively infected with it, or had recovered from it provided the deeply sampled blood TCRbeta repertoires that made up the dataset. The repertoires were released in a freely available public database intended as a resource for research on the immune response to SARS-CoV-2. Samples were obtained from the ongoing ImmuneRACE study (first 160 participants) and from some 1,200 subjects provided by 6 global collaborators. A de-identified subject ID, COVID-19 status, age in years and sex were almost always included in the sample metadata. Where HLA class I and class II types were available, the types were taken from metadata supplied by the sample provider, not from assay-based typing. Beyond this particular receptor, the publication reports: The amount of clinical and demographic metadata varied by source and participant and was provided uncurated.

Whole blood was collected in K2EDTA tubes by collaborating institutions according to the institutions' own protocols. For TCRbeta analysis, collaborator samples were shipped as frozen whole blood, as isolated PBMCs, or as DNA extracted from either sample type. The immunoSEQ Assay, a bias-controlled multiplex PCR, was used to amplify TCRbeta CDR3 regions from genomic DNA. For the original study's pipeline: The number of nucleated cells in each sample was estimated by amplification of reference gene primers within the assay. Sequence reads were collapsed and filtered to measure the absolute abundance of every unique TCRbeta CDR3 rearrangement. For each sample, productive Simpson clonality was calculated as the square root of Simpson's diversity index across productive rearrangements. The immuneACCESS repertoire file appears here via TCRdb, limited to in-frame rearrangements. These files lack a portion of the clones; in checked studies, under half of the deficit traces to unresolved V genes, and the cause of the others is not known. Clone size and the V and J calls come from that table; the DNA yielded D and trimming. In this sample the table shows hundreds of thousands of clones, approximately 85% of which occur a single time. Of the sample, approximately 5% falls within the top ten clones.

There are 16 amino acids in the CDR3, from cysteine to phenylalanine inclusive. The CDR3 DNA has 48 bases and is translated from base 1. CDR1 MNHNS and CDR2 SASEGT were looked up in the germline V gene. Unmatched junction bases come to 3, with V trimmed by 4 bases and J by 2 bases. This clone was seen once. Its target antigen remains unknown. The record has no base qualities; no much larger clone is one base away. The TCR sequence derives from a man between 45 and 60 years old with active or convalescent COVID-19. Sequencing used peripheral blood. The V and J segments used are TRBV6-1 and TRBJ2-5; 14 of the junction bases match TRBD2. The sequenced DNA: TGTGCCAGCAGTGGGACTAGCGGGAGGTCTCAAGAGACCCAGTACTTC. Its protein reads: CASSGTSGRSQETQYF.